The next 14 T cell receptor beta chains were all read from a single sample in a study of T cells expressing NK-cell markers. TCRdb reprocessed the 5' RACE reads and stores each CDR3 protein as one record, lacking DNA. The data include under 600,000 distinct CDR3 sequences; the top ten clones carry roughly 1.4%. Sequencing input: blood T cells: a sorted CD56 or NKG2C T cell subset, CD4+ or CD8+ T cells, or bulk PBMC T cells (not recorded which). The receptors were sampled from a woman between 50 and 59 years old in good health.

The rearrangement links TRBV5-1 to TRBJ2-5; TCRdb's D call, TRBD2, is unchecked because there is no DNA. The CDR3 runs to 17 residues. Germline V lookup: CDR1 SGHRS, CDR2 YFSETQ. The CDR3 sequence: CASSFLAGGLVQETQYF. The whole variable domain, remainder taken from reference TRBV5-1 and TRBJ2-5, is KAGVTQTPRYLIKTRGQQVTLSCSPISGHRSVSWYQQTPGQGLQFLFEYFSETQRNKGNFPGRFSGRQFSNSRSEMNVSTLELGDSALYLCASSFLAGGLVQETQYFGPGTRLLVL.

This chain joins TRBV5-8 and TRBJ2-7; TCRdb calls TRBD2, which cannot be checked without DNA. The CDR3 extends over 14 amino acids. The germline V gene encodes CDR1 SGHTS and CDR2 YDEGEE. CDR3 in amino acids: CASSSYYGNYEQYF. The full variable domain, completed using reference TRBV5-8 and TRBJ2-7, is EAGVTQSPTHLIKTRGQQATLRCSPISGHTSVYWYQQALGLGLQFLLWYDEGEERNRGNFPPRFSGRQFPNYSSELNVNALELEDSALYLCASSSYYGNYEQYFGPGTRLTVT.

The chain has TRBV7-2 and TRBJ2-7; TCRdb outputs TRBD2, but without DNA this stays unchecked. Looked up from germline, CDR1 is SGHTA and CDR2 is FQGNSA. The CDR3 has 13 residues. CDR3 residues: CASSTSGNHEQYF.

The genes are TRBV6-6 and TRBJ2-3; TCRdb reports TRBD1, a call that lacks DNA to check it against. From germline, CDR1 is MNHNY and CDR2 SVGAGI (reference sequence). This CDR3 has 15 residues. The CDR3 loop is CASSYKRGGTDTQYF.

This rearrangement joins TRBV12-3 or TRBV12-4 to TRBJ2-2; TCRdb names TRBD1, which stays unverified in the absence of DNA. This CDR3 contains 15 residues. The CDR3 loop is CASRGRDGNTGELFF.

The chain uses TRBV7-3 and TRBJ2-2. The CDR3 sequence is 13 residues long. Germline V gene lookup returns CDR1 SGHTA and CDR2 FQGTGA. The CDR3 loop reads CASTLKPTGELFF.

The V and J genes are TRBV5-4 and TRBJ2-2; without DNA, the TCRdb call of TRBD1 cannot be checked. Germline assignment: CDR1 SGHNT and CDR2 YYREEE (reference sequence). The CDR3 contains 13 residues. This CDR3 reads CASSPMSAGELFF.

The rearrangement uses TRBV5-1 and TRBJ2-5. This CDR3 is built from 12 residues. Germline V lookup: CDR1 SGHRS, CDR2 YFSETQ. The CDR3 loop is CASSEWDKTQYF.

V usage is TRBV3-1 and J usage is TRBJ2-2; lacking DNA, the TRBD1 call made by TCRdb goes unchecked. Per the germline V gene, CDR1 is LGHDT and CDR2 is YNNKEL (reference sequence). The CDR3 totals 14 residues. CDR3 amino acids: CASSQSGGTGELFF.

The chain couples TRBV28 to TRBJ2-7; TCRdb outputs TRBD1, but without DNA this stays unchecked. The CDR3 length is 14 residues. Looked up from germline, CDR1 is MDHEN and CDR2 is SYDVKM. CDR3 protein: CASRSTGGSYEQYF.

The CDR3 spells CATSDPSTELETQYF. The chain couples TRBV24-1 to TRBJ2-5; TCRdb names TRBD1, which stays unverified in the absence of DNA. CDR1 is KGHDR and CDR2 is SFDVKD in the germline V gene. The CDR3 extends over 15 amino acids.

The chain has TRBV19 and TRBJ2-1; lacking DNA, the TRBD1 call made by TCRdb goes unchecked. The CDR3 is made up of 15 amino acids. Germline CDR1 is LNHDA and CDR2 is SQIVND (reference sequence). CDR3: CASSMERPRGNEQFF.

V is TRBV4-1 and J is TRBJ2-5; the D call of TRBD1 rests on TCRdb alone, since no DNA is present to check it. CDR1 is MGHRA and CDR2 is YSYEKL in the germline V gene. This CDR3 region has 14 residues. CDR3 loop: CASSRPGGKETQYF.

The chain employs TRBV12-3 or TRBV12-4 and TRBJ2-3; lacking DNA, the TRBD2 call made by TCRdb goes unchecked. The CDR3 length is 15 residues. The CDR3 sequence is CASSPGLVIADTQYF.